This TCR beta chain was identified during a study of blood T cells in healthy people across ages. Then a second PCR, running roughly 7 to 11 cycles, was carried out with a sample-barcoded 5' primer and a J-beta primer mix. Using its own MiXCR run on the 5' RACE reads, TCRdb lists one record per CDR3 protein. The table records some 1.5 million distinct CDR3 sequences, about 30% of them present only once. The CDR3 is 11 residues long. Trimming stripped 9 bases from V and 6 bases from J, with 10 bases between. The chain is built from TRBV12-3 or TRBV12-4 and TRBJ2-3; D may be TRBD2 (5 bases). This TCR came from a woman between 25 and 40 years old in good health. The sample taken for sequencing was blood. CDR3 nucleotides: TGTGCCAGAGTGGGAGTTGATACGCAGTATTTT. Its protein product is CARVGVDTQYF.